The 27 T cell receptor beta chains listed next were all sequenced from one sample in a study of T cell repertoires in cytomegalovirus infection. MiXCR, run by TCRdb on the reads, gives a single entry per CDR3 protein. The table has approximately 310,000 distinct CDR3 sequences, just under 25% seen once. Their recognized antigens are unknown. The sample here was cultured PBMCs, taken from culture after CMV antigen stimulation. These receptors were taken from a human donor in good health (CMV status not recorded). Some clones in this sample may be carry-over from other donors' samples.

This clonotype was counted between two and nine times. This sequence joins TRBV7-9 and TRBJ1-2; D gene unclear. The CDR3 is 13 amino acids. Germline V gene data show CDR1 as SEHNR and CDR2 as FQNEAQ (reference sequence). The V gene lost 0 bases and the J gene lost 8 bases, with 10 bases spanning the gap. The CDR3 reads CASSLATEGGYTF. In DNA form, the CDR3 reads TGTGCCAGCAGCTTAGCAACAGAGGGAGGCTACACCTTC. The full variable domain, with the rest looked up from reference TRBV7-9 and TRBJ1-2, is DTGVSQNPRHKITKRGQNVTFRCDPISEHNRLYWYRQTLGQGPEFLTYFQNEAQLEKSRLLSDRFSAERPKGSFSTLEIQRTEQGDSAMYLCASSLATEGGYTFGSGTRLTVV.

The rearrangement joins TRBV19 to TRBJ1-4; D gene unclear. The germline CDR1 and CDR2 sequences are LNHDA and SQIVND (reference sequence). Trimming took 0 bases from V and 8 from J, leaving 13 bases between them. The CDR3 totals 15 residues. Here the CDR3 DNA reads TGTGCCAGTAGTATAGAAGCTCCCGGCGGGGAAAAACTGTTTTTT. It specifies CASSIEAPGGEKLFF. Using reference TRBV19 and TRBJ1-4 for the parts outside the CDR3, the full variable domain is DGGITQSPKYLFRKEGQNVTLSCEQNLNHDAMYWYRQDPGQGLRLIYYSQIVNDFQKGDIAEGYSVSREKKESFPLTVTSAQKNPTAFYLCASSIEAPGGEKLFFGSGTQLSVL.

The J gene is TRBJ1-1, the V gene TRBV3-1; 7 bases are a match to TRBD1. This CDR3 is 15 amino acids long. The germline V gene encodes CDR1 LGHDT and CDR2 YNNKEL (reference sequence). V was pared by 3 bases and J by 3 bases, with 7 bases of the junction left unmatched. CDR3 region: CASSHRRQGDTEAFF. CDR3 DNA: TGTGCCAGCAGCCATCGTCGACAGGGTGACACTGAAGCTTTCTTT.

This clonotype appeared many times. This chain joins TRBV6-1 and TRBJ2-2; D gene ambiguous. CDR1 MNHNS and CDR2 SASEGT come from the germline V gene. CDR3 length: 16 amino acids. Trimming pared 2 bases from V and 0 bases from J, leaving 10 bases between. The CDR3 DNA follows: TGTGCCAGCAGTGAAAGGTCAGCATCGAACACCGGGGAGCTGTTTTTT. It specifies CASSERSASNTGELFF.

This clonotype appeared many times. The chain carries TRBV6-1 and TRBJ2-7, with D perhaps TRBD2 (6 bases). V was trimmed by 4 bases and J by 1 base, leaving 20 bases between them. This CDR3 comprises 17 residues. From germline, CDR1 is MNHNS and CDR2 SASEGT. The CDR3 DNA reads TGTGCCAGCAGTGCTGGTTCCGGGACTCTTCTTTCCTACGAGCAGTACTTC. This sequence encodes CASSAGSGTLLSYEQYF.

The rearrangement links TRBV12-3 or TRBV12-4 to TRBJ2-3; perhaps TRBD2 as D (6 bases). The V gene lost 6 bases and the J gene lost 0 bases, with 10 bases spanning the gap. The CDR3 sequence is 14 residues long. The CDR3 DNA reads as TGTGCCAGCAGGCCCGCGGGGAGCACAGATACGCAGTATTTT. Protein product: CASRPAGSTDTQYF.

J is TRBJ1-2 and V is TRBV27; D ambiguous. Trimming left V 4 bases short and J 4 bases short, with 16 bases between. This CDR3 spans 15 amino acids. Germline CDR1 MNHEY, CDR2 SMNVEV (reference sequence). The CDR3 region is CASSSGSPWIYGYTF. The CDR3 nucleotides are TGTGCCAGCAGTTCAGGATCCCCTTGGATCTATGGCTACACCTTC.

The rearrangement joins TRBV4-1 to TRBJ1-2; D not certain. Germline assignment: CDR1 MGHRA and CDR2 YSYEKL. Trimming took off 1 base at V and 8 bases at J, with 17 bases between the two ends. The CDR3 totals 15 residues. CDR3 coding DNA: TGCGCCAGCAGCCAAGTGATGGGGAGGGCCCAGGGCTACACCTTC. Translation: CASSQVMGRAQGYTF.

This clonotype was detected ten times or more. The chain links TRBV7-2 to TRBJ2-7; D unclear. The V end lost 5 bases, the J end lost 9 bases, and 20 bases lay between the germline ends. The CDR3 contains 14 residues. CDR1 SGHTA and CDR2 FQGNSA come from the germline V gene. The chain's CDR3 is CASSPMGNYVGQYF. Here the CDR3 DNA reads TGTGCCAGCAGCCCCATGGGGAACTATGTTGGGCAGTACTTC.

V and J are TRBV27 and TRBJ2-7; D remains unclear. CDR1 and CDR2 from the germline V gene are MNHEY and SMNVEV (reference sequence). Trimming cost V 0 bases and J 2 bases, with 5 bases left between them. The CDR3 consists of 13 residues. Here the CDR3 reads CASSLSAAYEQYF. CDR3 nucleotides: TGTGCCAGCAGTTTATCTGCTGCCTACGAGCAGTACTTC.

This clonotype has ten or more counts. J is TRBJ2-3 and V is TRBV7-2, with 7 bases that match TRBD2. This CDR3 is built from 16 residues. V shed 1 base, J shed 1 base, and the junction held 5 bases outside the gene matches. Germline lookup yields CDR1 SGHTA and CDR2 FQGNSA. CDR3 amino acids: CASSLGGRGGTDTQYF. DNA for the CDR3: TGTGCCAGCAGCTTAGGAGGTCGGGGGGGCACAGATACGCAGTATTTT.

This chain connects TRBV7-8 to TRBJ2-5; tentatively, D is TRBD2 (5 bases). This CDR3 contains 14 residues. Germline V lookup: CDR1 SGHVS, CDR2 FQNEAQ. V gave up 2 bases and J gave up 5 bases, with 12 bases separating them. The DNA of the CDR3 is TGTGCCAGCAGCTTAAGCGGAGTTCGCGAGACCCAGTACTTC. It encodes CASSLSGVRETQYF.

This clonotype was detected only a few times. The CDR3 sequence: CASSSQGRETEAFF. The DNA of the CDR3 is TGTGCCAGCAGCTCACAGGGTCGGGAGACTGAAGCTTTCTTT. This chain uses TRBV7-9 with TRBJ1-1; D possibly corresponds to TRBD1 (6 bases). CDR1 and CDR2 (germline): SEHNR, FQNEAQ (reference sequence). V lost 4 bases, J lost 5 bases, and 14 bases lay in between. The CDR3 has 14 amino acids.

Only a few counts were recorded for this clonotype. The V and J genes are TRBV12-3 or TRBV12-4 and TRBJ2-1; 10 positions agree with TRBD1. The J segment lost 3 bases and the V segment lost 6 bases, leaving 8 bases of the junction unmatched. The CDR3 contains 16 residues. The CDR3 DNA is TGTGCCAGCAGGAACCGGGACAGGGGTTTCTACAATGAGCAGTTCTTC. Amino acids: CASRNRDRGFYNEQFF.

The chain carries TRBV19 and TRBJ2-7, with 7 nucleotides matching TRBD2. Unmatched junction bases numbered 3, after V lost 3 bases and J lost 4 bases. This CDR3 is 13 amino acids long. Per the germline V gene, CDR1 is LNHDA and CDR2 is SQIVND (reference sequence). The CDR3 DNA reads as TGTGCCAGTAGTATGAGCGGGAAGTACGAGCAGTACTTC. This translates into CASSMSGKYEQYF.

The chain has TRBV5-8 and TRBJ1-5; D gene ambiguous. V gave up 4 bases and J gave up 3 bases, with 11 bases separating them. In germline, CDR1 is SGHTS, CDR2 YDEGEE. This CDR3 contains 14 residues. The CDR3 DNA follows: TGTGCCAGCAGCGCCGACTCAGTCAATCAGCCCCAGCATTTT. This gives the protein CASSADSVNQPQHF.

This clonotype was observed a few times. This chain connects TRBV7-9 to TRBJ2-1; 7 nucleotides match TRBD2. V trimming: 3 bases; J trimming: 5 bases; junction bases outside the gene matches: 4. The CDR3 is made up of 14 amino acids. Looked up from germline, CDR1 is SEHNR and CDR2 is FQNEAQ (reference sequence). CDR3 loop: CASSFGRGNNEQFF. CDR3 coding DNA: TGTGCCAGCAGCTTCGGGCGGGGGAACAATGAGCAGTTCTTC.

V usage is TRBV5-1 and J usage is TRBJ1-2; no definite D call. The CDR3 has 13 residues. CDR1 and CDR2 (germline): SGHRS, YFSETQ. V shed 0 bases and J shed 4 bases, with 7 bases lying between them. The CDR3 DNA follows: TGCGCCAGCAGCTTGGGAGTCCTCTATGGCTACACCTTC. Translated, it gives CASSLGVLYGYTF.

This clonotype occurred many times. The chain combines TRBV7-2 with TRBJ2-3; the D call may be TRBD1 or TRBD2 (5 bases each). V was pared by 7 bases and J by 4 bases, with 15 bases between. Germline loops: CDR1 SGHTA, CDR2 FQGNSA. The CDR3 is made up of 14 amino acids. The CDR3 DNA is TGTGCCAGCACCCGAGGGGATGCCGCAGATACGCAGTATTTT. Translating it yields CASTRGDAADTQYF.

The chain is built from TRBV2 and TRBJ1-1; a possible D gene is TRBD1 (5 bases). Between the trimmed V and J ends, which lost 8 bases and 4 bases, there was a span of 11 bases. The CDR3 is 12 amino acids. Germline values: CDR1 SNHLY, CDR2 FYNNEI. CDR3 loop: CASLFGTTEAFF. DNA of the CDR3: TGTGCCAGCCTATTTGGGACCACTGAAGCTTTCTTT.

This clonotype was seen ten or more times. V and J are TRBV6-1 and TRBJ1-1; 7 nucleotides align to TRBD1. V lost 4 bases, J lost 7 bases, and 12 bases stayed unmatched. This CDR3 contains 15 residues. CDR1 is MNHNS and CDR2 is SASEGT in the germline V gene. The CDR3 is CASSAIAGTDYEAFF. In nucleotides, the CDR3 is TGTGCCAGCAGTGCCATAGCAGGGACAGACTATGAAGCTTTCTTT.

This clonotype was detected ten times or more. The chain has TRBV7-8 and TRBJ1-5; unclear D gene. CDR1 is SGHVS, CDR2 FQNEAQ, per germline. CDR3 size: 13 residues. Trimming cost V 1 base and J 5 bases, with 6 bases left between them. The CDR3 loop is CASSLVYDQPQHF. The CDR3, as DNA: TGTGCCAGCAGCTTAGTATATGATCAGCCCCAGCATTTT.

Only a few counts were recorded for this clonotype. The chain recombines TRBV29-1 with TRBJ1-2; D not resolved. Germline V gene lookup returns CDR1 SQVTM and CDR2 ANQGSEA. The germline V and J ends were trimmed by 0 bases and 13 bases, with 18 bases remaining between them. CDR3 size: 13 residues. CDR3: CSVEDNGKRWITF. The CDR3 DNA reads as TGCAGCGTTGAAGATAACGGGAAGCGGTGGATCACCTTC. The full variable domain, in which reference TRBV29-1 and TRBJ1-2 provide the parts outside the CDR3, is SAVISQKPSRDICQRGTSLTIQCQVDSQVTMMFWYRQQPGQSLTLIATANQGSEATYESGFVIDKFPISRPNLTFSTLTVSNMSPEDSSIYLCSVEDNGKRWITFGSGTRLTVV.

In this sample, this clonotype turned up a few times. The chain carries TRBV4-1 and TRBJ1-1; D uncertain. Per the germline V gene, CDR1 is MGHRA and CDR2 is YSYEKL. The CDR3 loop spans 11 amino acids. Trimming left V 3 bases short and J 7 bases short, with 6 bases between. The CDR3 region is CASSQRNEAFF. The CDR3 DNA reads TGCGCCAGCAGCCAGAGGAATGAAGCTTTCTTT.

This clonotype was seen a few times. CDR3 in amino acids: CASSRPNYEQYF. CDR3 nucleotide sequence: TGTGCCAGCAGTCGACCGAACTACGAGCAGTACTTC. The chain is built from TRBV6-6 and TRBJ2-7, with D unresolved. V was pared by 5 bases and J by 3 bases, with 8 bases between. CDR1 MNHNY and CDR2 SVGAGI come from the germline V gene (reference sequence). The CDR3 is 12 amino acids.

This clonotype was found a few times. The chain carries TRBV10-3 and TRBJ1-1; 7 positions agree with TRBD1. Germline V gene lookup returns CDR1 ENHRY and CDR2 SYGVKD. With V trimmed by 3 bases and J by 4 bases, 5 bases remained unmatched. The CDR3 loop spans 14 amino acids. CDR3 in amino acids: CAISEQGIGTEAFF. The CDR3 DNA sequence: TGTGCCATCAGTGAACAGGGGATAGGCACTGAAGCTTTCTTT.

The rearrangement joins TRBV7-6 to TRBJ2-5, with D perhaps TRBD2 (5 bases). Between the trimmed V and J ends, which lost 1 base and 5 bases, there was a span of 14 bases. The germline V gene has CDR1 SGHVS and CDR2 FNYEAQ. This CDR3 has 15 amino acids. The CDR3 DNA is TGTGCCAGCAGCTTAGGGAATGCGGGCCGGGAGACCCAGTACTTC. Translating gives CASSLGNAGRETQYF.